This T cell receptor beta chain derives from a study of radiotherapy plus CTLA-4 blockade in lung cancer. Whole-study context: Disease control was seen in about 30% of patients, objective responses in around 17%.

The CDR3 runs to 15 residues. Trimming removed 6 bases from V and 4 bases from J, with 18 bases in between. Germline-derived CDR1 and CDR2 are MNHEY and SMNVEV (reference sequence). Libraries were prepared by immunoSEQ multiplex PCR; TCRdb keeps only in-frame clonotypes and omits some of them. This table has some 66,000 clones, about 80% appearing once. Broader study findings: Following radiotherapy plus ipilimumab, tumor-derived TCR clones expanded in the blood.

With respect to this clone: Its antigen is as yet unknown.

Participants had chemo-refractory metastatic non-small-cell lung cancer and were treated with focal radiation plus ipilimumab CTLA-4 blockade. V usage is TRBV27 and J usage is TRBJ1-1, with a possible D match to TRBD1 (6 bases). The material sequenced was peripheral blood, taken from a patient treated with radiotherapy plus ipilimumab. This TCR derives from a human donor with non-small cell lung cancer who had a partial response to radiotherapy plus ipilimumab. The CDR3 DNA reads TGTGCCAGCAGACCCCACAGGGCCGTGGGCACTGAAGCTTTCTTT. This gives the protein CASRPHRAVGTEAFF.